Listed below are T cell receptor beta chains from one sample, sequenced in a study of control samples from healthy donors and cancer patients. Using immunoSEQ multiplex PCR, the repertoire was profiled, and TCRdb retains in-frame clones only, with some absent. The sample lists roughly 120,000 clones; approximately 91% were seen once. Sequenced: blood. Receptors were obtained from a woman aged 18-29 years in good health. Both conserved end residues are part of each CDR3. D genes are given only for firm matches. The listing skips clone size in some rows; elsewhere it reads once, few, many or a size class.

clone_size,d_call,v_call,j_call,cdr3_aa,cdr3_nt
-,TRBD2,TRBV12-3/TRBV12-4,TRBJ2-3,CASSYGGRDTQYF,TGTGCCAGCAGTTACGGGGGGAGAGATACGCAGTATTTT
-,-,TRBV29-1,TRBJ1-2,CSVGTVDYYGYTF,TGCAGCGTTGGGACGGTCGACTACTATGGCTACACCTTC
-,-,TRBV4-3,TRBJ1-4,CASSQDPWGTNEKLFF,TGCGCCAGCAGCCAAGATCCGTGGGGGACTAATGAAAAACTGTTTTTT
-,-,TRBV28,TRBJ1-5,CASSYGRQSNQPQHF,TGTGCCAGCAGTTATGGACGGCAAAGCAATCAGCCCCAGCATTTT
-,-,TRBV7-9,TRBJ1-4,CASSLDRVEKLFF,TGTGCCAGCAGCTTAGATAGGGTAGAAAAACTGTTTTTT
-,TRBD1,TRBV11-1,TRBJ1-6,CASSLARQGAINSPLHF,TGTGCCAGCAGCTTAGCCAGACAGGGGGCGATCAATTCACCCCTCCACTTT
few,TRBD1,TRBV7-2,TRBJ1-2,CASSLRTGDGYTF,TGTGCCAGCAGCTTAAGGACAGGGGATGGCTACACCTTC
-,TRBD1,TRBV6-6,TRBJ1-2,CASREDRGVNYGYTF,TGTGCCAGCAGGGAAGACAGGGGAGTCAACTATGGCTACACCTTC
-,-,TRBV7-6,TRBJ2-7,CASSLRQGTEQYF,TGTGCCAGCAGCTTACGGCAGGGTACCGAGCAGTACTTC
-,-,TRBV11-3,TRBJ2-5,CASSWDRQETQYF,TGTGCCAGCAGCTGGGACCGCCAAGAGACCCAGTACTTC
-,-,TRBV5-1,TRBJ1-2,CASSTDEGNYGYTF,TGCGCCAGCAGCACAGACGAGGGGAACTATGGCTACACCTTC
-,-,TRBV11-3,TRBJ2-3,CASSLSSQDTQYF,TGTGCCAGCAGCTTATCCTCCCAGGATACGCAGTATTTT
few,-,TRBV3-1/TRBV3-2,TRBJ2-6,CASSQIIASGANVLTF,TGTGCCAGCAGCCAAATCATTGCCTCTGGGGCCAACGTCCTGACTTTC
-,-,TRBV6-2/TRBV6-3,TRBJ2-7,CASSPGGKSLGSSYEQYF,TGTGCCAGCAGCCCCGGGGGTAAGAGCTTGGGTAGCTCCTACGAGCAGTACTTC
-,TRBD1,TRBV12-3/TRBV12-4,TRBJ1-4,CASSVGQNEKLFF,TGTGCCAGCAGTGTGGGACAGAATGAAAAACTGTTTTTT
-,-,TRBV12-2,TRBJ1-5,CASRLKGNQPQHF,TGTGCAAGTCGCTTAAAAGGCAATCAGCCCCAGCATTTT
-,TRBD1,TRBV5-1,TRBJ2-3,CASSPGTGGPDTQYF,TGCGCCAGCAGCCCCGGGACAGGGGGGCCAGATACGCAGTATTTT
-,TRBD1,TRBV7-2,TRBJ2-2,CASMTGSNTGELFF,TGTGCCAGCATGACAGGGTCGAACACCGGGGAGCTGTTTTTT
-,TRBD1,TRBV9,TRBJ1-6,CASSVTGTGESPLHF,TGTGCCAGCAGCGTCACCGGTACAGGGGAGTCACCCCTCCACTTT
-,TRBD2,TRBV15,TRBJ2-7,CATSRVSSTSGAFSYEQYF,TGTGCCACCAGCAGAGTATCTTCGACTAGCGGGGCCTTCTCCTACGAGCAGTACTTC
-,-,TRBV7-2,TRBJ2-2,CASSLVVVAANTGELFF,TGTGCCAGCAGCTTAGTTGTGGTAGCGGCGAACACCGGGGAGCTGTTTTTT
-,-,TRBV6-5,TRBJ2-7,CASSYEGPKSGEQYF,TGTGCCAGCAGTTACGAGGGACCAAAATCAGGGGAGCAGTACTTC
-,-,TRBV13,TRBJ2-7,CASSLAQTPLGPSYEQYF,TGTGCCAGCAGCTTAGCTCAGACACCCCTAGGGCCGTCCTACGAGCAGTACTTC
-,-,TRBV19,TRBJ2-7,CASKGAYEQYF,TGTGCCAGTAAGGGGGCCTACGAGCAGTACTTC
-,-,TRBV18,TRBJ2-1,CASSPRTNGGVHEQFF,TGTGCCAGCTCACCACGAACTAATGGAGGCGTTCATGAGCAGTTCTTC
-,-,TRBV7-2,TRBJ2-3,CASSLGHTDTQYF,TGTGCCAGCAGCCTAGGACACACAGATACGCAGTATTTT
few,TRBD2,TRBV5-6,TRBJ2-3,CASSPWGLAGVEGWNTQYF,TGTGCCAGCAGCCCCTGGGGACTAGCGGGAGTTGAGGGATGGAATACGCAGTATTTT
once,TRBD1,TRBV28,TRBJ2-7,CASSQGAQKYEQYF,TGTGCCAGCAGTCAGGGGGCGCAAAAATACGAGCAGTACTTC
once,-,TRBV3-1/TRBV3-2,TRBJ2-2,CASTKARGHGTGELFF,TGTGCCAGCACCAAAGCGCGAGGGCACGGCACCGGGGAGCTGTTTTTT
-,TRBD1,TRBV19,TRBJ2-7,CASGPGTGSLSSYEQYF,TGTGCCAGCGGACCCGGGACAGGGTCCCTCAGCTCCTACGAGCAGTACTTC
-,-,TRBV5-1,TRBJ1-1,CASSSDLRNTEAFF,TGCGCCAGCAGTTCGGATCTACGGAACACTGAAGCTTTCTTT
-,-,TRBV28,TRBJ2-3,CASSTQGWGSTDTQYF,TGTGCCAGCAGTACACAGGGATGGGGTAGCACAGATACGCAGTATTTT
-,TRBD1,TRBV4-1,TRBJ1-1,CASSQGTGQGHTEAFF,TGCGCCAGCAGCCAGGGTACTGGACAGGGGCACACTGAAGCTTTCTTT
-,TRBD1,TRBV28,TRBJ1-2,CASSLGGGRGQYGYTF,TGTGCCAGCAGTTTAGGTGGGGGCAGGGGGCAATATGGCTACACCTTC
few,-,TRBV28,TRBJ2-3,CASLGNTGALGTDTQYF,TGTGCCAGCCTCGGGAATACAGGAGCGCTGGGCACAGATACGCAGTATTTT
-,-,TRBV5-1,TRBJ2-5,CASSLLGTQSAQYF,TGCGCCAGCAGCTTGTTGGGGACACAGTCGGCCCAGTACTTC
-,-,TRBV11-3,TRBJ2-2,CASSPGGAQDTGELFF,TGTGCCAGCAGTCCTGGGGGCGCCCAAGACACCGGGGAGCTGTTTTTT
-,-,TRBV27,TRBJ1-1,CASSFLRNTEAFF,TGTGCCAGCAGTTTTCTTAGGAACACTGAAGCTTTCTTT
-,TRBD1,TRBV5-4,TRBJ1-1,CASSFGTGELF,TGTGCCAGCAGCTTTGGGACAGGGGAACTTTTT
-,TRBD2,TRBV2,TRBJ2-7,CASSFGLAGIEQYF,TGTGCCAGCAGCTTCGGACTAGCGGGGATCGAGCAGTACTTC
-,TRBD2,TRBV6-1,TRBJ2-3,CASSEMAGGLFVSDTQYF,TGTGCCAGCAGTGAAATGGCGGGGGGGCTATTTGTTTCAGATACGCAGTATTTT
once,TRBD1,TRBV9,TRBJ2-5,CASSIVTGTDKETQYF,TGTGCCAGCAGCATAGTTACCGGGACAGACAAAGAGACCCAGTACTTC
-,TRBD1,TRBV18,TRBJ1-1,CASSLARQGLNTEAFF,TGTGCCAGCTCACTCGCCCGACAGGGGCTGAACACTGAAGCTTTCTTT
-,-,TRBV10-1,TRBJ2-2,CASSNQGNGELFF,TGCGCCAGCAGTAATCAGGGAAACGGGGAGCTGTTTTTT
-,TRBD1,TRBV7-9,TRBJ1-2,CASSPGQASRNGYTF,TGTGCCAGCAGCCCCGGACAGGCGTCGCGGAATGGCTACACCTTC
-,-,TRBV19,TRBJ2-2,CASSIFHGLTNGELFF,TGTGCCAGTAGTATATTCCATGGGCTTACGAACGGGGAGCTGTTTTTT
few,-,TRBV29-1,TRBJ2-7,CSVVRDTSYEQYF,TGCAGCGTTGTCCGGGACACCTCCTACGAGCAGTACTTC
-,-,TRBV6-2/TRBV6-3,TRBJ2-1,CASSFTSYGEQFF,TGTGCCAGCAGTTTTACTAGTTATGGTGAGCAGTTCTTC
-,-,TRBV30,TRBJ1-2,CAWSVTGRNYGYTF,TGTGCCTGGAGTGTAACAGGACGGAACTATGGCTACACCTTC
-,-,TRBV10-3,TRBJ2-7,CAINPGGVYEQYF,TGTGCCATCAATCCAGGGGGGGTTTACGAGCAGTACTTC
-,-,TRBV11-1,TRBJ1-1,CASSRSGTEAFF,TGTGCCAGCAGTCGGAGCGGGACTGAAGCTTTCTTT
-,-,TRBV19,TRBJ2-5,CASSIWVGPGETQYF,TGTGCCAGTAGTATATGGGTGGGCCCAGGGGAGACCCAGTACTTC
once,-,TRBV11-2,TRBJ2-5,CASSLAVGAETQYF,TGTGCCAGCAGCTTAGCGGTGGGGGCAGAGACCCAGTACTTC
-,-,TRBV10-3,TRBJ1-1,CAIKDGGLNTEAFF,TGTGCCATCAAGGATGGGGGCTTGAACACTGAAGCTTTCTTT
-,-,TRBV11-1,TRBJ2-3,CASSEFTDTQYF,TGTGCCAGCAGCGAGTTCACAGATACGCAGTATTTT
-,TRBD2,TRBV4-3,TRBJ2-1,CASSRGTSGKSYNEQFF,TGCGCCAGCAGCCGAGGGACTAGCGGGAAGTCCTACAATGAGCAGTTCTTC
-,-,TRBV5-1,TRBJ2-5,CASSQGSAQETQYF,TGCGCCAGCAGTCAAGGCTCTGCCCAAGAGACCCAGTACTTC
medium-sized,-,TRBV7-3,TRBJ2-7,CASSLTPYSEQYF,TGTGCCAGCAGCTTAACCCCGTACAGCGAGCAGTACTTC
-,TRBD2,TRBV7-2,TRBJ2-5,CASSSSKRVGGETQYF,TGTGCCAGCAGCTCCTCCAAAAGGGTCGGGGGGGAGACCCAGTACTTC